This T cell receptor beta chain was identified during a study of identical twins. Study findings and constraints: Models underestimated TCR alpha sharing (out-of-frame) in monozygotic twins.

TCRdb independently ran MiXCR on the 5' RACE reads; one entry per CDR3 protein. Altogether about 530,000 distinct CDR3 sequences are present, about a fifth being singletons, with the ten largest covering 0.45% to 0.5%. A note on this clonotype: What it binds is unknown.

The CDR3 extends over 13 amino acids. Trimming shortened V by 0 bases and J by 3 bases, and 7 bases separated the two germline ends. In germline, CDR1 is DFQATT, CDR2 SNEGSKA (reference sequence). The sample was also reused in another study, on yellow fever vaccine responses in identical twins. That paper notes: Reportedly, twins' vaccine T cell responses looked partly convergent and partly personalized.

The chain uses TRBV20-1 and TRBJ2-3; unclear D gene. The receptor's source is a woman between 18 and 30 years old in good health. Sequenced input: CD4+ T cells sorted from blood. CDR3 residues: CSAREWLTDTQYF. CDR3 coding DNA: TGCAGTGCTAGAGAGTGGCTAACAGATACGCAGTATTTT.